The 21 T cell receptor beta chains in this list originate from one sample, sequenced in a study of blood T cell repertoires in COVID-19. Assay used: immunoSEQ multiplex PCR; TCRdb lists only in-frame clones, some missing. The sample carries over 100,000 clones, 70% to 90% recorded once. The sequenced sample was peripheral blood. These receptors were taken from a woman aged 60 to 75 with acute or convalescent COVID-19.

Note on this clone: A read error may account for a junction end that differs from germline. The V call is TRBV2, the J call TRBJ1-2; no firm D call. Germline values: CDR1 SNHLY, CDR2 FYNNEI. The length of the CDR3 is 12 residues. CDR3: CANSTILYGYTF. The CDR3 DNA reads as TGTGCCAACAGTACTATACTTTATGGCTACACCTTC. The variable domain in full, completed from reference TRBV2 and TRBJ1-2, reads EPEVTQTPSHQVTQMGQEVILRCVPISNHLYFYWYRQILGQKVEFLVSFYNNEISEKSEIFDDQFSVERPDGSNFTLKIRSTKLEDSAMYFCANSTILYGYTFGSGTRLTVV.

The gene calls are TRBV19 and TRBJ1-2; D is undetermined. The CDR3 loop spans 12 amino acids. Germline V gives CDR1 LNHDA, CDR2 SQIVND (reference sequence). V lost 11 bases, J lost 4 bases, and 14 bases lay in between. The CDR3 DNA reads TGTGCCGGAGGCGCAAAGCTCTATGGCTACACCTTC. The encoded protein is CAGGAKLYGYTF.

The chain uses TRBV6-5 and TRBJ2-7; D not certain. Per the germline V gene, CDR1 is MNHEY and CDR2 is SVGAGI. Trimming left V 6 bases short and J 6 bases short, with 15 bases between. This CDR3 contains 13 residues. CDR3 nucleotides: TGTGCCAGCAGAAAAGGAGACCTAGGCGAGCAGTACTTC. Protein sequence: CASRKGDLGEQYF.

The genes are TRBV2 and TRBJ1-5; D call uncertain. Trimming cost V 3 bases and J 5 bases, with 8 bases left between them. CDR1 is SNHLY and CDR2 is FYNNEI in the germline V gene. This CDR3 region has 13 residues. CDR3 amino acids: CASSERVDQPQHF. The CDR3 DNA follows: TGTGCCAGCAGTGAGAGGGTCGATCAGCCCCAGCATTTT.

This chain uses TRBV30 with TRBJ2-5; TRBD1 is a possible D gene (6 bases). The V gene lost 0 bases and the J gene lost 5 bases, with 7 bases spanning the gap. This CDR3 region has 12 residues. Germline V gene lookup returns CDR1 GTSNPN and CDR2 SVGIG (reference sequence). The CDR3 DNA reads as TGTGCCTGGAGTGTAAGGGGGGAGACCCAGTACTTC. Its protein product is CAWSVRGETQYF.

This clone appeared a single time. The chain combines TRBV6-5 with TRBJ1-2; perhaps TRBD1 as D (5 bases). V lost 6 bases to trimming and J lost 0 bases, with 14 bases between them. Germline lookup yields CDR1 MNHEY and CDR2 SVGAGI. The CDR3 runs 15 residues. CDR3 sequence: CASRFDRGTNYGYTF. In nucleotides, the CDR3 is TGTGCCAGCAGATTCGACAGAGGCACTAACTATGGCTACACCTTC.

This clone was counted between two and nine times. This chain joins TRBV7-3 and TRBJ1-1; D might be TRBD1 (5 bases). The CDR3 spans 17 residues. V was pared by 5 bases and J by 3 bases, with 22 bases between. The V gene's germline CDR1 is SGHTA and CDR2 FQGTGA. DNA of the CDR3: TGTGCCAGCAGCCCGAGCGATGGGGCGGGAAGAGACACTGAAGCTTTCTTT. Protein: CASSPSDGAGRDTEAFF.

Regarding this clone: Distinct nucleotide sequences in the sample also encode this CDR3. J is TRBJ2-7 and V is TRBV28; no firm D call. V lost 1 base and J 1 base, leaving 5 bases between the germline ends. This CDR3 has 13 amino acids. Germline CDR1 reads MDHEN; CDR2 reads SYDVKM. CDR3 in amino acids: CASSLLTSYEQYF. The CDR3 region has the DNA TGTGCCAGCAGTTTATTGACTTCCTACGAGCAGTACTTC.

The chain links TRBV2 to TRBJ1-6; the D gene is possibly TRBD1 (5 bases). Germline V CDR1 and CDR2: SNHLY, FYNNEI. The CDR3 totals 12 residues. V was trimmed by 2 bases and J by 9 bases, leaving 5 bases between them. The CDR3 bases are TGTGCCAGCAGTGAACAGGGTTCACCCCTCCACTTT. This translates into CASSEQGSPLHF.

The CDR3 sequence: CASSLRGLSNQPQHF. The CDR3, as DNA: TGTGCCAGCAGCTTACGGGGATTGAGCAATCAGCCCCAGCATTTT. The chain recombines TRBV5-6 with TRBJ1-5; no clear D. Deletions cut 2 bases from V and 1 base from J, with 10 bases between. This CDR3 has 15 residues. Germline V gene sequence: CDR1 SGHDT, CDR2 YYEEEE.

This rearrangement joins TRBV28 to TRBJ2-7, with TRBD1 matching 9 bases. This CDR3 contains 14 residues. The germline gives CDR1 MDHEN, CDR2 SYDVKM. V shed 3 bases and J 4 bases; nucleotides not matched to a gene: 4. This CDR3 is CASSFPGQGYEQYF. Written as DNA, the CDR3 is TGTGCCAGCAGTTTCCCGGGACAGGGATACGAGCAGTACTTC.

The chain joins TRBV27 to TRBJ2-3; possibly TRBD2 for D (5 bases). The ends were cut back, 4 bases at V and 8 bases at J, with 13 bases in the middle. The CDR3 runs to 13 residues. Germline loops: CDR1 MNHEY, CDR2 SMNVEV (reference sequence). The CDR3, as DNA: TGTGCCAGCAGTTCCCGTGAGGGTGGTACGCAGTATTTT. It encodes CASSSREGGTQYF.

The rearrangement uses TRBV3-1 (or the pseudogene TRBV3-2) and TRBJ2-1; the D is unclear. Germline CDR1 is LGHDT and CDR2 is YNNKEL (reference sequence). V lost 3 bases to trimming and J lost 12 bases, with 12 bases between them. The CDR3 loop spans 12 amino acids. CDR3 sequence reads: CASSQGGPGQFF. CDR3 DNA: TGTGCCAGCAGCCAGGGTGGGCCAGGGCAGTTCTTC.

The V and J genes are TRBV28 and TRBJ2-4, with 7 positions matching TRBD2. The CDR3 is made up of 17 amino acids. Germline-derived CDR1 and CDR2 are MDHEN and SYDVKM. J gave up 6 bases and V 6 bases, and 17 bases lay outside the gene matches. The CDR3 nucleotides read TGTGCCAGCAGCCTTACCCGCTTCGGGGGGAGGGTAAACATTCAGTACTTC. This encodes CASSLTRFGGRVNIQYF.

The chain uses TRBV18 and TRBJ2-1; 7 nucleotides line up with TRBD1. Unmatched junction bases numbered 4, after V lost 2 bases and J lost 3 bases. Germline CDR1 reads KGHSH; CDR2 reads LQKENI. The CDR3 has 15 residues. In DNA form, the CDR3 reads TGTGCCAGCTCACCAGTGACAGGGAACTACAATGAGCAGTTCTTC. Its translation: CASSPVTGNYNEQFF. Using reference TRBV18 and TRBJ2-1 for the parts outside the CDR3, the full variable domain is NAGVMQNPRHLVRRRGQEARLRCSPMKGHSHVYWYRQLPEEGLKFMVYLQKENIIDESGMPKERFSAEFPKEGPSILRIQQVVRGDSAAYFCASSPVTGNYNEQFFGPGTRLTVL.

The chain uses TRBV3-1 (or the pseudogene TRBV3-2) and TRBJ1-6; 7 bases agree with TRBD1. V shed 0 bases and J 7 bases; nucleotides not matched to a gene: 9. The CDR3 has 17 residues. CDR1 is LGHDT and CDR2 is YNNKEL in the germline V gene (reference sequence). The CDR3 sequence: CASSQEAPTGRNSPLHF. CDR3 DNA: TGTGCCAGCAGCCAAGAGGCTCCGACAGGGAGAAATTCACCCCTCCACTTT.

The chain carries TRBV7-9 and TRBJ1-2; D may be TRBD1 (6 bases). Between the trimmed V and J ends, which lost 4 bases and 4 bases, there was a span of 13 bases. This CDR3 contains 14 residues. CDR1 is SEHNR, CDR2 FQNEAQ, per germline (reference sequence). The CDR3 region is CASSSPDRSYGYTF. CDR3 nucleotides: TGTGCCAGCAGCTCTCCCGACAGGTCCTATGGCTACACCTTC.

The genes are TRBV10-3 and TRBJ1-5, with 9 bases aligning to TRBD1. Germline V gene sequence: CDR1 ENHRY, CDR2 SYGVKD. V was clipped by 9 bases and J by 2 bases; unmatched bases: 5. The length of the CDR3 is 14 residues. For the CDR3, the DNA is TGTGCCATTGGGGACAGGGTTGGCAATCAGCCCCAGCATTTT. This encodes CAIGDRVGNQPQHF.

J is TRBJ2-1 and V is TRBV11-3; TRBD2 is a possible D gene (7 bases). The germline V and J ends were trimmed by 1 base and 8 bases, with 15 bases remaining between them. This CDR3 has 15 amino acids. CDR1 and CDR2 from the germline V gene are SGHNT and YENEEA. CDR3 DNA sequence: TGTGCCAGCAGCTTAGTAGAAGGGGGGGCACATGAGCAGTTCTTC. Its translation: CASSLVEGGAHEQFF.

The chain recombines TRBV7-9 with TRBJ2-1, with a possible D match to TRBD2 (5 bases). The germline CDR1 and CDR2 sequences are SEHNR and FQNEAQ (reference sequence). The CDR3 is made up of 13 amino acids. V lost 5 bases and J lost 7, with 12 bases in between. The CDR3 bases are TGTGCCAGCAGCAGATACGGGGATAATGAGCAGTTCTTC. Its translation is CASSRYGDNEQFF.

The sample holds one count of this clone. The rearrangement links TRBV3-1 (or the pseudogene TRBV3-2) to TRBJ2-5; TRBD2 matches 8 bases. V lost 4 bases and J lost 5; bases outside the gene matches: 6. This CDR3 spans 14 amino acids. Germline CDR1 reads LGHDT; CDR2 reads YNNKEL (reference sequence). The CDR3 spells CASSRDSGMETQYF. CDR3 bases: TGTGCCAGCAGCCGGGATAGCGGGATGGAGACCCAGTACTTC.